This T cell receptor (beta chain) was found in a study of beta chain features in type 1 diabetes. Since all of the isolated RNA was reverse transcribed, expressed TCRB transcripts were what got sequenced. Assay: immunoSEQ multiplex PCR; the TCRdb copy retains only in-frame clones and omits some. The sample has 500,000 to 700,000 clones; around 16% are singletons. This clone was seen a few times. V was pared by 8 bases and J by 4 bases, with 24 bases between. The CDR3 sequence is 17 residues long. CDR1 is MGHDK, CDR2 SYGVNS, per germline. Sequencing was done on a sample of naive CD4+ T cells from blood. This receptor was identified in a young man in good health. The chain links TRBV25-1 to TRBJ2-1; D might be TRBD1 (6 bases). DNA for the CDR3: TGTGCCAGCGGTTCCTATGAGGGGGAGCACCCTTACAATGAGCAGTTCTTC. This codes for CASGSYEGEHPYNEQFF. Complete variable domain (other parts from reference TRBV25-1 and TRBJ2-1): EADIYQTPRYLVIGTGKKITLECSQTMGHDKMYWYQQDPGMELHLIHYSYGVNSTEKGDLSSESTVSRIRTEHFPLTLESARPSHTSQYLCASGSYEGEHPYNEQFFGPGTRLTVL.